The 30 T cell receptor beta chains below all came from one sample that was sequenced in a study of OX40 agonist ivuxolimab in advanced cancers. Measured with immunoSEQ multiplex PCR; TCRdb has only the in-frame clones, and not every one. The sample consists of under 60,000 clones, 75% to 90% of them appearing once. Sequenced material: CD4+ or CD8+ T cells sorted from blood, taken in a trial of the OX40 agonist ivuxolimab. The receptors derive from an adult with an advanced solid tumor such as melanoma, head and neck, liver or kidney cancer.

CDR3 in amino acids: CASSLLVGTDTQYF. Here the CDR3 DNA reads TGTGCCAGCAGTTTATTGGTAGGGACAGATACGCAGTATTTT. The V gene is TRBV27, the J gene TRBJ2-3; D is unclear. The germline V gene encodes CDR1 MNHEY and CDR2 SMNVEV (reference sequence). V gave up 1 base and J gave up 3 bases, with 8 bases separating them. This CDR3 comprises 14 residues.

The genes are TRBV7-3 and TRBJ1-6; TRBD1 matches 9 bases. The germline V gene encodes CDR1 SGHTA and CDR2 FQGTGA. This CDR3 contains 17 residues. V shed 4 bases, J shed 9 bases, and the junction held 13 bases outside the gene matches. CDR3 sequence (DNA): TGTGCCAGCAGCTGTATGGCAACAGGGGGCCCAACTTCACCCCTCCACTTT. It yields the protein CASSCMATGGPTSPLHF. The full variable domain, in which reference TRBV7-3 and TRBJ1-6 provide the parts outside the CDR3, is GAGVSQTPSNKVTEKGKYVELRCDPISGHTALYWYRQSLGQGPEFLIYFQGTGAADDSGLPNDRFFAVRPEGSVSTLKIQRTERGDSAVYLCASSCMATGGPTSPLHFGNGTRLTVT.

The genes are TRBV28 and TRBJ2-3; a weak D match, TRBD1 (5 bases). In germline, CDR1 is MDHEN, CDR2 SYDVKM. V was shortened by 3 bases and J by 2 bases, with 15 bases between the two germline ends. The CDR3 is 16 residues long. The CDR3 coding sequence is TGTGCCAGCAGTTTCCCGACAGCGAGATACACAGATACGCAGTATTTT. Encoded protein: CASSFPTARYTDTQYF.

The chain recombines TRBV7-2 with TRBJ2-2; D is undetermined. The CDR3 length is 13 residues. V was trimmed by 4 bases and J by 7 bases, leaving 10 bases between them. The germline CDR1 and CDR2 sequences are SGHTA and FQGNSA. DNA for the CDR3: TGTGCCAGCAGCTCCCGATATGGCGGGGAGCTGTTTTTT. This codes for CASSSRYGGELFF.

This chain joins TRBV29-1 and TRBJ2-1; perhaps TRBD2 as D (5 bases). The CDR3 is 15 amino acids. V lost 6 bases and J lost 0, with 15 bases in between. The V gene's germline CDR1 is SQVTM and CDR2 ANQGSEA. The CDR3 reads CSVPRRTHSYNEQFF. CDR3 bases: TGCAGCGTCCCTCGCCGGACTCACTCCTACAATGAGCAGTTCTTC.

This sequence joins TRBV7-8 and TRBJ1-3; D remains ambiguous. V was pared by 2 bases and J by 3 bases, with 17 bases between. CDR3 length: 17 residues. CDR1 and CDR2 (germline): SGHVS, FQNEAQ. The CDR3 bases are TGTGCCAGCAGCTTATCGGCCACGGTTTTAGGTGGAAACACCATATATTTT. This translates into CASSLSATVLGGNTIYF.

The chain has TRBV4-2 and TRBJ2-5; 10 bases line up with TRBD2. The CDR3 is 17 amino acids. Germline V gene lookup returns CDR1 LGHNA and CDR2 YNFKEQ. J was trimmed by 3 bases and V by 4 bases; bases with no gene match: 11. The CDR3 reads CASSPGLPLAGEETQYF. DNA for the CDR3: TGTGCCAGCAGCCCTGGTCTCCCTCTAGCGGGGGAAGAGACCCAGTACTTC.

For the CDR3, the DNA is TGCGCCAGCAGCCCCTCAGGGGCGGACTATGGCTACACCTTC. This encodes CASSPSGADYGYTF. The gene calls are TRBV5-1 and TRBJ1-2; possible D gene TRBD1, 6 bases. Trimming removed 4 bases at V and 3 bases at J, with 13 bases between. Germline-derived CDR1 and CDR2 are SGHRS and YFSETQ. The CDR3 consists of 14 residues.

The chain couples TRBV28 to TRBJ1-2; D remains unclear. CDR3 length equals 14 residues. Germline CDR1 is MDHEN and CDR2 is SYDVKM. Trimming took off 3 bases at V and 4 bases at J, with 12 bases between the two ends. CDR3 sequence: CASSFIGSTYGYTF. The CDR3, as DNA: TGTGCCAGCAGTTTTATCGGCAGCACCTATGGCTACACCTTC.

The chain couples TRBV5-8 to TRBJ2-7, with TRBD1 matching 11 bases. V shed 0 bases and J 6 bases; nucleotides not matched to a gene: 8. The CDR3 contains 16 residues. Germline CDR1 is SGHTS and CDR2 is YDEGEE. Here the CDR3 reads CASSLGVGQGAAEQYF. CDR3 bases: TGTGCCAGCAGCTTGGGGGTCGGACAGGGGGCCGCCGAGCAGTACTTC.

V and J are TRBV19 and TRBJ1-4; the D gene is possibly TRBD1 (5 bases). Germline CDR1 reads LNHDA; CDR2 reads SQIVND (reference sequence). The CDR3 has 14 residues. The germline V and J ends were trimmed by 5 bases and 0 bases, with 7 bases remaining between them. The CDR3 DNA reads as TGTGCCAGTAGTTCGACAGCAACTAATGAAAAACTGTTTTTT. Protein sequence: CASSSTATNEKLFF. The whole variable domain, filled in from reference TRBV19 and TRBJ1-4, reads DGGITQSPKYLFRKEGQNVTLSCEQNLNHDAMYWYRQDPGQGLRLIYYSQIVNDFQKGDIAEGYSVSREKKESFPLTVTSAQKNPTAFYLCASSSTATNEKLFFGSGTQLSVL.

This chain connects TRBV4-1 to TRBJ2-7; the D is unclear. This CDR3 is 14 amino acids long. V shed 1 base and J shed 3 bases, with 10 bases lying between them. CDR1 and CDR2 from the germline V gene are MGHRA and YSYEKL. This CDR3 is CASSQVPGHYEQYF. The CDR3 nucleotides read TGCGCCAGCAGCCAAGTCCCGGGCCACTACGAGCAGTACTTC.

CDR3 nucleotide sequence: TGTGCCAGCAGTTACTCGAGGGATTCCTACGAGCAGTACTTC. Its protein product is CASSYSRDSYEQYF. The V and J genes are TRBV6-5 and TRBJ2-5; the D gene is possibly TRBD2 (5 bases). The J call could be wrong; TRBJ2-7 is a better fit for the DNA end. This CDR3 has 14 amino acids. CDR1 and CDR2 (germline): MNHEY, SVGAGI.

The chain couples TRBV27 to TRBJ2-5; D ambiguous. The germline V gene encodes CDR1 MNHEY and CDR2 SMNVEV (reference sequence). The V gene lost 5 bases and the J gene lost 7 bases, with 14 bases spanning the gap. The CDR3 extends over 13 amino acids. The CDR3 protein is CASSPDPKGTQYF. The DNA for the CDR3 is TGTGCCAGCAGTCCCGACCCCAAGGGGACCCAGTACTTC.

This clone was counted only a few times. The rearrangement uses TRBV4-3 and TRBJ1-3; D call uncertain. Germline CDR1 LGHNA, CDR2 YSLEER. Trimming removed 1 base at V and 2 bases at J, with 9 bases between. This CDR3 has 15 amino acids. The DNA of the CDR3 is TGCGCCAGCAGCCAAGCCCGGGGAGCTGGAAACACCATATATTTT. This sequence encodes CASSQARGAGNTIYF.

The chain is built from TRBV6-5 and TRBJ2-7; D assignment may be TRBD1 or TRBD2 (6 bases each). The V gene lost 0 bases and the J gene lost 2 bases, with 14 bases spanning the gap. Germline assignment: CDR1 MNHEY and CDR2 SVGAGI. This CDR3 spans 16 amino acids. For the CDR3, the DNA is TGTGCCAGCAGTTACTCGGGTAGGGGGGAGACCTACGAGCAGTACTTC. This gives the protein CASSYSGRGETYEQYF.

The V gene is TRBV5-1, the J gene TRBJ2-2, with TRBD1 as a possible D gene (6 bases). Germline V lookup: CDR1 SGHRS, CDR2 YFSETQ. The germline V and J ends were trimmed by 1 base and 5 bases, with 9 bases remaining between them. The CDR3 is 14 amino acids. In DNA form, the CDR3 reads TGCGCCAGCAGCTTGATACAGGGTACCGGGGAGCTGTTTTTT. It is translated as CASSLIQGTGELFF.

The V gene is TRBV6-1, the J gene TRBJ2-1; D might be TRBD1 or TRBD2, each matching 6 bases. Trimming shortened V by 4 bases and J by 2 bases, and 15 bases separated the two germline ends. Germline V gene lookup returns CDR1 MNHNS and CDR2 SASEGT. This CDR3 is built from 16 residues. DNA for the CDR3: TGTGCCAGCAGTGGTGCTCGGGGGCGAGCCTACAATGAGCAGTTCTTC. It is translated as CASSGARGRAYNEQFF.

V is TRBV19 and J is TRBJ1-2; a possible D gene is TRBD1 (6 bases). This CDR3 region has 16 residues. CDR1 and CDR2 from the germline V gene are LNHDA and SQIVND (reference sequence). The V and J ends lost 7 bases and 4 bases respectively, with 22 bases between them. The CDR3 loop is CASTSYKGGFSYGYTF. CDR3 nucleotides: TGTGCCAGTACATCCTATAAGGGGGGGTTTTCCTATGGCTACACCTTC.

The chain uses TRBV27 and TRBJ1-2; D gene uncertain. This CDR3 comprises 13 residues. Germline CDR1 and CDR2: MNHEY and SMNVEV (reference sequence). The V and J ends lost 5 bases and 7 bases respectively, with 14 bases between them. CDR3 bases: TGTGCCAGCAGTCCCCGGGCCTTGGGTGGCTACACCTTC. Protein sequence: CASSPRALGGYTF.

The chain recombines TRBV6-5 with TRBJ2-5; D may correspond to TRBD1 or TRBD2 (5 bases each). Trimming removed 1 base from V and 4 bases from J, with 16 bases in between. CDR1 and CDR2 (germline): MNHEY, SVGAGI. The CDR3 has 16 amino acids. The CDR3 loop reads CASSYYGTSAGETQYF. Written as DNA, the CDR3 is TGTGCCAGCAGTTACTACGGGACCTCGGCGGGAGAGACCCAGTACTTC.

The chain employs TRBV6-1 and TRBJ2-7, with a tentative D call TRBD2 (5 bases). Germline lookup yields CDR1 MNHNS and CDR2 SASEGT. Between the trimmed V and J ends, which lost 4 bases and 2 bases, there was a span of 15 bases. The length of the CDR3 is 15 residues. CDR3 in amino acids: CASSVSDGETYEQYF. The DNA of the CDR3 is TGTGCCAGCAGTGTCTCTGACGGGGAAACCTACGAGCAGTACTTC.

This sequence joins TRBV4-1 and TRBJ1-2, with D hard to call. CDR1 and CDR2 from the germline V gene are MGHRA and YSYEKL. Deletions cut 1 base from V and 2 bases from J, with 5 bases between. CDR3 length: 13 amino acids. The DNA of the CDR3 is TGCGCCAGCAGCCAAGGAGGGAACTATGGCTACACCTTC. As protein: CASSQGGNYGYTF.

The chain carries TRBV5-1 and TRBJ2-7; D possibly corresponds to TRBD2 (6 bases). Germline V gives CDR1 SGHRS, CDR2 YFSETQ. V was trimmed by 2 bases and J by 3 bases, leaving 9 bases between them. This CDR3 spans 13 amino acids. CDR3 protein: CASSFSGFYEQYF. CDR3 DNA sequence: TGCGCCAGCAGCTTTAGCGGATTCTACGAGCAGTACTTC. Full variable domain (remainder filled in from reference TRBV5-1 and TRBJ2-7): KAGVTQTPRYLIKTRGQQVTLSCSPISGHRSVSWYQQTPGQGLQFLFEYFSETQRNKGNFPGRFSGRQFSNSRSEMNVSTLELGDSALYLCASSFSGFYEQYFGPGTRLTVT.

The CDR3 is CASSGTGDTQYF. The CDR3 region has the DNA TGTGCCAGTAGTGGTACGGGAGATACGCAGTATTTT. The chain couples TRBV19 to TRBJ2-3; the D is unclear. Between the trimmed V and J ends, which lost 5 bases and 5 bases, there was a span of 8 bases. Germline loops: CDR1 LNHDA, CDR2 SQIVND (reference sequence). This CDR3 comprises 12 residues.

The chain uses TRBV4-1 and TRBJ2-5; 7 bases line up with TRBD1. The CDR3 sequence is 15 residues long. Germline assignment: CDR1 MGHRA and CDR2 YSYEKL. V shed 0 bases and J 1 base; nucleotides not matched to a gene: 2. CDR3 residues: CASSQEDRPQETQYF. The CDR3 coding sequence is TGCGCCAGCAGCCAAGAGGACAGGCCCCAAGAGACCCAGTACTTC.

V and J are TRBV25-1 and TRBJ2-7, with TRBD1 as a possible D gene (6 bases). The germline gives CDR1 MGHDK, CDR2 SYGVNS. There are 13 residues in the CDR3. V lost 1 base, J lost 2 bases, and 6 bases lay in between. Written as DNA, the CDR3 is TGTGCCAGCAGTGAATCAGGGGCCTACGAGCAGTACTTC. Translation: CASSESGAYEQYF.

The V and J genes are TRBV30 and TRBJ2-1; 8 bases map to TRBD2. The CDR3 extends over 11 amino acids. Germline CDR1 GTSNPN, CDR2 SVGIG (reference sequence). V was clipped by 6 bases and J by 14 bases; unmatched bases: 9. The CDR3 DNA is TGTGCCTGCCAAGGGTCGGGAGGGGAGTTCTTC. This encodes CACQGSGGEFF.

The V and J genes are TRBV14 and TRBJ2-3; no clear D gene. V dropped 4 bases and J dropped 0 bases, with 8 bases sitting between them. CDR1 SGHDN and CDR2 FVKESK come from the germline V gene. The CDR3 spans 14 residues. The chain's CDR3 is CASSRTISTDTQYF. DNA of the CDR3: TGTGCCAGCAGCCGAACGATTAGCACAGATACGCAGTATTTT.

The chain couples TRBV6-4 to TRBJ2-3, with D possibly being TRBD1 or TRBD2 (5 bases each). The V gene lost 5 bases and the J gene lost 0 bases, with 12 bases spanning the gap. The CDR3 is made up of 15 amino acids. The germline V gene encodes CDR1 MRHNA and CDR2 SNTAGT. As DNA, the CDR3 is TGTGCCAGCAGTACCCGGGACGCCAGCACAGATACGCAGTATTTT. Encoded protein: CASSTRDASTDTQYF.